This TCR beta chain was observed in a study of graft-versus-host responses after intestinal transplantation. The method was immunoSEQ multiplex PCR; TCRdb's version includes in-frame clones alone and lacks a portion of them. There are about 45,000 clones in the sample; roughly 90% occur only once, and approximately 4.4% lies in the top ten. The receptor comes from a human patient who received an intestinal transplant, so some T cells may come from the graft donor. Material: PBMCs, obtained 524 days after transplant.

Here the CDR3 reads CSVESRRTVEQFF. DNA of the CDR3: TGCAGCGTTGAGAGCAGGAGGACCGTTGAGCAGTTCTTC. The rearrangement uses TRBV29-1 and TRBJ2-1; maybe TRBD2 (5 bases). The V end was cut by 3 bases, the J end by 9 bases, with 15 bases between. This CDR3 has 13 amino acids. Germline V lookup: CDR1 SQVTM, CDR2 ANQGSEA.